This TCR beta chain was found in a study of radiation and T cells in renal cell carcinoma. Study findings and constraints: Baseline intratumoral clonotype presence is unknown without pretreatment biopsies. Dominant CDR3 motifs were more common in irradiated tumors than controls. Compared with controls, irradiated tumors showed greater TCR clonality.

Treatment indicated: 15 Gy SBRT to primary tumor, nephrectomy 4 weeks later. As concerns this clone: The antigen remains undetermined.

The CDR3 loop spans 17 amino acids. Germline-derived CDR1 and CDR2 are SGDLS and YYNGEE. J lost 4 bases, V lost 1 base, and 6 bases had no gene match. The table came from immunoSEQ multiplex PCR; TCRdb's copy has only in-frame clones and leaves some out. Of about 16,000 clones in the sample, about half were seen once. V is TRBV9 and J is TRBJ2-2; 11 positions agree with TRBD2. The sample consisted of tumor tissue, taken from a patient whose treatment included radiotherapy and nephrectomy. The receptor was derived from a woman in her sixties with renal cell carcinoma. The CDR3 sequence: CASSVLAGGPSTGELFF. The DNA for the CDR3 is TGTGCCAGCAGCGTATTAGCGGGAGGGCCTAGCACCGGGGAGCTGTTTTTT. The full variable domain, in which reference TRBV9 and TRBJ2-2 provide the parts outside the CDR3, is DSGVTQTPKHLITATGQRVTLRCSPRSGDLSVYWYQQSLDQGLQFLIQYYNGEERAKGNILERFSAQQFPDLHSELNLSSLELGDSALYFCASSVLAGGPSTGELFFGEGSRLTVL.